A single sample is the source of the 25 T cell receptor beta chains below, sequenced in a study of identical twins. From the 5' RACE reads, TCRdb called clonotypes with MiXCR, one entry per CDR3 protein. The data contain 150,000 or so distinct CDR3 sequences, around 3.5% of them singletons. Sequenced: memory T cells sorted from blood. The receptors stem from a man aged 18 to 30 in good health.

The sample holds many counts of this clonotype. The V and J genes are TRBV12-3 or TRBV12-4 and TRBJ1-5, with D possibly matching TRBD1 (6 bases). The ends were cut back, 8 bases at V and 0 bases at J, with 14 bases in the middle. The CDR3 has 15 amino acids. The CDR3 loop reads CASSLTGYSNQPQHF. In DNA, the CDR3 is TGTGCCAGCTCGTTGACAGGCTATAGCAATCAGCCCCAGCATTTT.

This clonotype has ten or more counts. The chain combines TRBV4-2 with TRBJ1-2; D may be TRBD1 (6 bases). This CDR3 is 13 amino acids long. CDR1 and CDR2 from the germline V gene are LGHNA and YNFKEQ. V gave up 0 bases and J gave up 7 bases, with 9 bases separating them. Here the CDR3 reads CASSQEAGVGYTF. The CDR3 DNA sequence: TGTGCCAGCAGCCAAGAAGCAGGGGTTGGCTACACCTTC.

This clonotype was counted at least ten times. This chain connects TRBV5-1 to TRBJ1-1, with unresolved D. CDR1 and CDR2 (germline): SGHRS, YFSETQ. V dropped 0 bases and J dropped 1 base, with 10 bases sitting between them. The CDR3 has 15 amino acids. As DNA, the CDR3 is TGCGCCAGCAGCTTGGATCTCATGGGGAACACTGAAGCTTTCTTT. It is translated as CASSLDLMGNTEAFF.

The rearrangement joins TRBV4-2 to TRBJ2-5, with 7 bases lining up with TRBD1. The CDR3 runs 18 residues. V gave up 3 bases and J gave up 1 base; unmatched junction bases: 14. From germline, CDR1 is LGHNA and CDR2 YNFKEQ. The chain's CDR3 is CASSHESPTGKGQETQYF. The CDR3 nucleotides are TGTGCCAGCAGCCATGAATCCCCGACAGGGAAGGGCCAAGAGACCCAGTACTTC.

This clonotype occurred many times. The rearrangement uses TRBV7-2 and TRBJ1-3; weak D call: TRBD1 (5 bases). V was cut by 2 bases and J by 9 bases, with 14 bases left in between. This CDR3 spans 14 amino acids. Germline V gene data show CDR1 as SGHTA and CDR2 as FQGNSA. CDR3 sequence reads: CASSLKAGRSTIYF. For the CDR3, the DNA is TGTGCCAGCAGCTTAAAGGCAGGGCGAAGCACCATATATTTT.

At least ten counts were recorded for this clonotype. This chain links TRBV12-3 or TRBV12-4 with TRBJ1-2, with D tentatively TRBD1 (5 bases). V lost 6 bases and J lost 1, with 9 bases in between. This CDR3 has 13 amino acids. The CDR3, as DNA: TGTGCCAGCAGCCGGACACGTAACTATGGCTACACCTTC. Translation: CASSRTRNYGYTF.

This clonotype was detected ten times or more. This chain uses TRBV5-1 with TRBJ2-1; D possibly uses TRBD1 or TRBD2 (5 bases each). Looked up from germline, CDR1 is SGHRS and CDR2 is YFSETQ. This CDR3 has 13 residues. Between the trimmed V and J ends, which lost 5 bases and 4 bases, there was a span of 10 bases. The CDR3, as DNA: TGCGCCAGCAGGGGGACGGAGTACAATGAGCAGTTCTTC. Translated: CASRGTEYNEQFF. The full variable domain, with the rest looked up from reference TRBV5-1 and TRBJ2-1, is KAGVTQTPRYLIKTRGQQVTLSCSPISGHRSVSWYQQTPGQGLQFLFEYFSETQRNKGNFPGRFSGRQFSNSRSEMNVSTLELGDSALYLCASRGTEYNEQFFGPGTRLTVL.

This clonotype was seen repeatedly, ten times or more. This chain links TRBV4-3 with TRBJ1-1; D gene uncertain. Germline CDR1 LGHNA, CDR2 YSLEER. Trimming took off 0 bases at V and 10 bases at J, with 9 bases between the two ends. The CDR3 runs to 12 residues. The CDR3 nucleotides are TGCGCCAGCAGCCAAGACCGGATCGTAGCTTTCTTT. Amino acids: CASSQDRIVAFF.

The table lists this clonotype with many counts. The chain employs TRBV27 and TRBJ1-6, with a tentative D call TRBD1 (6 bases). The germline V gene encodes CDR1 MNHEY and CDR2 SMNVEV (reference sequence). The CDR3 is 14 residues long. Trimming stripped 7 bases from V and 3 bases from J, with 10 bases between. CDR3 coding DNA: TGTGCCAGCACCTCGGGACACTATAATTCACCCCTCCACTTT. Translating it yields CASTSGHYNSPLHF.

This clonotype was observed many times. The CDR3 protein is CASSVNPGEQYF. The CDR3 nucleotides are TGTGCCAGCAGCGTCAACCCGGGCGAGCAGTACTTC. The V and J genes are TRBV7-8 and TRBJ2-7; D is unclear. The V and J ends lost 5 bases and 6 bases respectively, with 11 bases between them. CDR1 is SGHVS and CDR2 is FQNEAQ in the germline V gene. The CDR3 contains 12 residues.

There are many counts of this clonotype. This chain links TRBV6-6 with TRBJ1-6, with D hard to call. V was shortened by 7 bases and J by 7 bases, with 5 bases between the two germline ends. Germline CDR1 MNHNY, CDR2 SVGAGI (reference sequence). There are 11 residues in the CDR3. The CDR3 loop reads CASTPNSPLHF. CDR3 DNA sequence: TGTGCCAGCACACCGAATTCACCCCTCCACTTT.

This clonotype was seen repeatedly, ten times or more. This chain links TRBV20-1 with TRBJ2-1, with 10 bases lining up with TRBD2. The V gene end was trimmed by 5 bases and the J gene end by 4 bases; junction bases not matched to a gene: 5. CDR3 length: 14 amino acids. Looked up from germline, CDR1 is DFQATT and CDR2 is SNEGSKA (reference sequence). CDR3: CSAAGLAQYNEQFF. In nucleotides, the CDR3 is TGCAGTGCTGCGGGACTAGCGCAGTACAATGAGCAGTTCTTC.

This clonotype was seen more than once but under ten times. The chain recombines TRBV7-3 with TRBJ2-7; D possibly corresponds to TRBD1 (6 bases). The V end lost 5 bases, the J end lost 1 base, and 9 bases lay between the germline ends. CDR3 length: 13 residues. Germline V gene sequence: CDR1 SGHTA, CDR2 FQGTGA. The CDR3 loop is CASSPTGSYEQYF. CDR3 DNA: TGTGCCAGCAGCCCAACAGGGTCCTACGAGCAGTACTTC. Using reference TRBV7-3 and TRBJ2-7 for the parts outside the CDR3, the full variable domain is GAGVSQTPSNKVTEKGKYVELRCDPISGHTALYWYRQSLGQGPEFLIYFQGTGAADDSGLPNDRFFAVRPEGSVSTLKIQRTERGDSAVYLCASSPTGSYEQYFGPGTRLTVT.

This clonotype was picked up many times. The rearrangement uses TRBV11-2 and TRBJ2-1, with a weak D call TRBD1 (6 bases). The V end lost 3 bases, the J end lost 6 bases, and 12 bases lay between the germline ends. The CDR3 is made up of 14 amino acids. Per germline, CDR1 SGHAT and CDR2 FQNNGV. CDR3 DNA sequence: TGTGCCAGCAGCTTTTCCGCAGGGGCCAATGAGCAGTTCTTC. Translated: CASSFSAGANEQFF.

This clonotype was counted a few times. This rearrangement joins TRBV20-1 to TRBJ2-7; D gene unclear. Germline lookup yields CDR1 DFQATT and CDR2 SNEGSKA (reference sequence). The CDR3 is made up of 11 amino acids. The germline V and J ends were trimmed by 5 bases and 2 bases, with 7 bases remaining between them. The CDR3 sequence: CSAGSPYEQYF. The CDR3 bases are TGCAGTGCTGGGTCCCCCTACGAGCAGTACTTC.

The table lists this clonotype with many counts. The chain carries TRBV27 and TRBJ2-3, with 7 bases that match TRBD1. Germline V gives CDR1 MNHEY, CDR2 SMNVEV (reference sequence). The CDR3 totals 19 residues. V lost 5 bases and J lost 2; bases outside the gene matches: 19. CDR3: CASSSPPTGNGVYTDTQYF. For the CDR3, the DNA is TGTGCCAGCAGTAGCCCCCCGACAGGGAACGGGGTCTACACAGATACGCAGTATTTT.

The chain links TRBV6-2 or TRBV6-3 to TRBJ1-6; D ambiguous. Trimming stripped 6 bases from V and 10 bases from J, with 10 bases between. In germline, CDR1 is MNHEY, CDR2 SVGEGT. This CDR3 spans 12 amino acids. DNA for the CDR3: TGTGCCAGCAGGTCCATAGGGTCACCCCTCCACTTT. It is translated as CASRSIGSPLHF.

This clonotype has at least ten counts. The chain uses TRBV30 and TRBJ2-1; 7 bases fit TRBD1. V shed 3 bases, J shed 10 bases, and the junction held 6 bases outside the gene matches. CDR3 length: 12 residues. Germline lookup yields CDR1 GTSNPN and CDR2 SVGIG (reference sequence). For the CDR3, the DNA is TGTGCCTGGAGACAATCGGGACAGGAGCAGTTCTTC. This translates into CAWRQSGQEQFF.

This clonotype was seen ten or more times. The rearrangement links TRBV5-1 to TRBJ2-1, with D unclear. Germline V gene lookup returns CDR1 SGHRS and CDR2 YFSETQ. Trimming removed 0 bases at V and 7 bases at J, with 11 bases between. The CDR3 length is 14 residues. CDR3 region: CASSLGDFSNEQFF. In nucleotides, the CDR3 is TGCGCCAGCAGCTTGGGCGACTTCTCTAATGAGCAGTTCTTC.

In its sample, this clonotype was seen many times. This rearrangement joins TRBV6-1 to TRBJ2-3; maybe TRBD1 (6 bases). Germline V gives CDR1 MNHNS, CDR2 SASEGT. This CDR3 contains 16 residues. V was clipped by 7 bases and J by 1 base, with 18 bases between them. CDR3 bases: TGTGCCAGCAACATCAGTCGGGGACAACGCACAGATACGCAGTATTTT. It yields the protein CASNISRGQRTDTQYF.

At least ten counts were recorded for this clonotype. This chain connects TRBV7-9 to TRBJ2-5, with D perhaps matching TRBD1 or TRBD2 (5 bases each). Germline CDR1 is SEHNR and CDR2 is FQNEAQ (reference sequence). V lost 0 bases to trimming and J lost 5 bases, with 16 bases between them. The CDR3 is made up of 16 amino acids. The DNA for the CDR3 is TGTGCCAGCAGCTTAGCGGTGGGGGACCCTTTGGAGACCCAGTACTTC. Translated: CASSLAVGDPLETQYF.

This clonotype was detected ten times or more. J is TRBJ2-4 and V is TRBV12-3 or TRBV12-4; either TRBD1 or TRBD2 may supply D (6 bases each). The CDR3 runs 15 residues. V was shortened by 6 bases and J by 8 bases, with 20 bases between the two germline ends. The CDR3 loop reads CASRRTGSPGDIQYF. CDR3 DNA sequence: TGTGCCAGCAGGCGAACAGGGAGCCCGGGGGACATTCAGTACTTC.

This clonotype was seen many times. The chain combines TRBV10-3 with TRBJ2-6, with D hard to call. Trimming removed 9 bases from V and 0 bases from J, with 9 bases in between. CDR3 size: 14 residues. Germline V lookup: CDR1 ENHRY, CDR2 SYGVKD. CDR3 in DNA: TGTGCCATTCTACCCGGCTCTGGGGCCAACGTCCTGACTTTC. Its protein product is CAILPGSGANVLTF.

This clonotype was recorded at least ten times. The chain recombines TRBV4-3 with TRBJ2-1; 7 bases fit TRBD1. V shed 0 bases and J 8 bases; nucleotides not matched to a gene: 10. The CDR3 runs to 16 residues. Germline V gene sequence: CDR1 LGHNA, CDR2 YSLEER. The DNA of the CDR3 is TGCGCCAGCAGCCAAGATATTCAGGGGGTGTCGGATGAGCAGTTCTTC. Protein sequence: CASSQDIQGVSDEQFF.

This clonotype was seen many times. The chain's CDR3 is CASSQDSWGTEQFF. Here the CDR3 DNA reads TGCGCCAGCAGCCAAGATTCTTGGGGGACTGAGCAGTTCTTC. V is TRBV4-3 and J is TRBJ2-1, with D perhaps being TRBD1 or TRBD2 (5 bases each). This CDR3 spans 14 amino acids. Germline CDR1 LGHNA, CDR2 YSLEER. Trimming removed 0 bases from V and 9 bases from J, with 12 bases in between.